This T cell receptor beta chain was captured by sequencing in a study of blood T cell repertoires in COVID-19. Per the original methods: Reference gene primer amplification yielded estimated nucleated cell counts. The data were produced by immunoSEQ multiplex PCR, yet TCRdb's version contains in-frame clones alone and is incomplete. V and J calls and clone size are copied from that table; D and trimming were computed from the DNA. The sample holds around 160,000 clones; around 82% are singletons and the top ten take approximately 10%. Sequencing used peripheral blood. This TCR was recovered from a man between 60 and 70 years old with active or convalescent COVID-19.

The CDR3 here is CATSPKGVNEQFF. The CDR3, as DNA: TGTGCCACCAGCCCCAAAGGGGTCAATGAGCAGTTCTTC. This chain connects TRBV24-1 to TRBJ2-1; TRBD1 might be the D (5 bases). Looked up from germline, CDR1 is KGHDR and CDR2 is SFDVKD. V was clipped by 7 bases and J by 6 bases, with 12 bases between them. The CDR3 is made up of 13 amino acids.